The 14 T cell receptor beta chains below all came from one sample that was sequenced in a study of T cells in women clearing cervical HPV infection. The table came from immunoSEQ multiplex PCR; TCRdb's copy has only in-frame clones and leaves some out. The data include 23,000 or so clones; the top ten clones carry roughly 24%. The sample comprised blood buffy coat. The receptors originated from a woman between 18 and 70 years old with a cervical HPV16 infection that either progressed to CIN3+ or cleared (not recorded which).

As to this clone: The observed sequence ends 3 residues before the CDR3 terminus, with the missing tail filled in from the germline J gene. This chain links TRBV7-2 with TRBJ2-3; TRBD2 aligns across 7 bases. Germline V gene sequence: CDR1 SGHTA, CDR2 FQGNSA. V gave up 4 bases and J gave up 4 bases; unmatched junction bases: 5. This CDR3 has 14 amino acids. CDR3 in amino acids: CASSSIRGADTQYF. The DNA read from the CDR3 is TGTGCCAGCAGCTCGATACGGGGGGCAGATACG.

In the case of this clone: Read sequence stops 3 residues before the CDR3 end, and the germline J gene provides the missing end. The gene calls are TRBV5-1 and TRBJ1-4; D ambiguous. Looked up from germline, CDR1 is SGHRS and CDR2 is YFSETQ. The CDR3 length is 15 residues. V gave up 0 bases and J gave up 0 bases, with 6 bases separating them. The sequenced part of the CDR3 DNA is TGCGCCAGCAGCTTGGCCAGTGCAACTAATGAAAAA. This translates into CASSLASATNEK. The full CDR3 protein is CASSLASATNEKLFF. The whole variable domain, remainder taken from reference TRBV5-1 and TRBJ1-4, is KAGVTQTPRYLIKTRGQQVTLSCSPISGHRSVSWYQQTPGQGLQFLFEYFSETQRNKGNFPGRFSGRQFSNSRSEMNVSTLELGDSALYLCASSLASATNEKLFFGSGTQLSVL.

For this clone: Sequencing ends 3 residues short of the CDR3 end; the germline J gene provides the rest. The V and J genes are TRBV7-8 and TRBJ2-7, with 7 positions matching TRBD1. The junction had 4 bases not matched to a gene; V was cut back by 5 bases and J by 0 bases. The germline V gene encodes CDR1 SGHVS and CDR2 FQNEAQ. The CDR3 contains 14 residues. The part of the CDR3 DNA that was read is TGTGCCAGCAGCCCGTGGACAGGCTCCTACGAG. Its translation is CASSPWTGSYE. The whole CDR3 sequence reads CASSPWTGSYEQYF.

As for this clone: The missing CDR3 end, 3 residues past where the read stops, is filled in from the germline J gene. V and J are TRBV10-3 and TRBJ1-3, with D perhaps TRBD1 (6 bases). Trimming pared 6 bases from V and 0 bases from J, leaving 12 bases between. The CDR3 length is 15 residues. CDR1 and CDR2 from the germline V gene are ENHRY and SYGVKD. The CDR3 reads CAIRLDSNSGNTIYF. The CDR3 bases that were read are TGTGCCATCAGGCTGGACAGTAACTCTGGAAACACC.

A note on this clone: The sequenced fragment ends 3 residues before the CDR3 boundary, so the rest is inferred from the germline J gene. The gene calls are TRBV20-1 and TRBJ1-5; 9 nucleotides match TRBD1. This CDR3 spans 15 amino acids. Germline loops: CDR1 DFQATT, CDR2 SNEGSKA (reference sequence). The J segment lost 6 bases and the V segment lost 3 bases, leaving 9 bases of the junction unmatched. The DNA read from the CDR3 is TGCAGTGCTAGTGAACCGGGACAGGGTTCTCAGCCC. The encoded protein is CSASEPGQGSQP. The full CDR3 is CSASEPGQGSQPQHF.

Comments on this clone: The read ends 3 residues before the CDR3 terminus; that terminus is restored from the germline J gene. V is TRBV20-1 and J is TRBJ2-2; D remains unclear. Looked up from germline, CDR1 is DFQATT and CDR2 is SNEGSKA (reference sequence). The CDR3 has 14 residues. The V gene lost 3 bases and the J gene lost 0 bases, with 8 bases spanning the gap. This CDR3 is CSASLSTNTGELFF. CDR3 DNA (partial): TGCAGTGCTAGCTTGTCTACGAACACCGGGGAG.

As to this clone: The CDR3 end lies 3 residues beyond the end of the read and is filled in from the germline J gene. The chain recombines TRBV2 with TRBJ2-1; weak D call: TRBD2 (6 bases). The V gene lost 8 bases and the J gene lost 5 bases, with 19 bases spanning the gap. The CDR3 has 15 amino acids. Per germline, CDR1 SNHLY and CDR2 FYNNEI. The covered CDR3 bases are TGTGCCAGCTTAAGGACTATCCTCCGTAACAATGAG. Translation gives CASLRTILRNNE. The full-length CDR3 reads as CASLRTILRNNEQFF.

Comment on this clone: With the read ending 3 residues before the CDR3 end, the germline J gene is used to fill in that end. The V gene is TRBV6-1, the J gene TRBJ2-7; D call uncertain. V dropped 2 bases and J dropped 2 bases, with 13 bases sitting between them. Germline-derived CDR1 and CDR2 are MNHNS and SASEGT. The CDR3 totals 15 residues. CDR3 sequence: CASSELAATTYEQYF. The DNA read from the CDR3 is TGTGCCAGCAGTGAACTGGCGGCTACTACCTACGAG.

Comments on this clone: The observed sequence ends 3 residues before the CDR3 terminus, with the missing tail filled in from the germline J gene. V usage is TRBV7-9 and J usage is TRBJ1-1; 9 bases fit TRBD1. J gave up 4 bases and V 6 bases, and 9 bases lay outside the gene matches. The germline CDR1 and CDR2 sequences are SEHNR and FQNEAQ (reference sequence). The CDR3 spans 15 residues. CDR3 amino acids: CASRPPGQGSTEAFF. The part of the CDR3 DNA that was read is TGTGCCAGCAGGCCACCGGGACAGGGCTCCACTGAA.

This clone is classed as medium-sized by frequency. Read coverage stops 3 residues before the CDR3 terminus; the germline J gene supplies the remainder. V and J are TRBV29-1 and TRBJ1-2, with D uncertain. Per the germline V gene, CDR1 is SQVTM and CDR2 is ANQGSEA. V was trimmed by 5 bases and J by 0 bases, leaving 13 bases between them. The CDR3 has 14 amino acids. CDR3 loop: CSVSNRPPNYGYTF. CDR3 DNA (partial): TGCAGCGTTAGTAACAGACCACCTAACTATGGC.

As for this clone: The read terminates 3 residues ahead of where the CDR3 ends, so the germline J gene completes it. The J gene is TRBJ1-2, the V gene TRBV20-1, with 8 bases aligning to TRBD1. Germline values: CDR1 DFQATT, CDR2 SNEGSKA (reference sequence). The CDR3 has 14 amino acids. V lost 3 bases, J lost 6 bases, and 9 bases stayed unmatched. Incomplete CDR3 DNA: TGCAGTGCTAGGGTGTTCAGGGGGCGGAATGGC. It is translated as CSARVFRGRNG. The entire CDR3 protein reads CSARVFRGRNGYTF.

The CDR3 spells CASSLEGFRSPLHF. The DNA read from the CDR3 is TGTGCCAGCAGCTTGGAAGGGTTTAGGTCACCC. The chain links TRBV5-6 to TRBJ1-6; D remains ambiguous. The sequence runs out 3 residues before the end of the CDR3; the remainder is reconstructed from the germline J gene. Trimming removed 0 bases from V and 10 bases from J, with 11 bases in between. Germline V gene data show CDR1 as SGHDT and CDR2 as YYEEEE. The CDR3 consists of 14 residues.

In regard to this clone: The sequence runs out 3 residues before the end of the CDR3; the remainder is reconstructed from the germline J gene. This chain connects TRBV7-2 to TRBJ2-7; D might be TRBD2 (6 bases). The ends were cut back, 2 bases at V and 3 bases at J, with 14 bases in the middle. This CDR3 is built from 15 residues. Germline CDR1 and CDR2: SGHTA and FQGNSA. CDR3 amino acids: CASSLIWTTNYEQYF. CDR3 DNA (partial): TGTGCCAGCAGCTTAATTTGGACTACCAACTACGAG. Complete variable domain (other parts from reference TRBV7-2 and TRBJ2-7): GAGVSQSPSNKVTEKGKDVELRCDPISGHTALYWYRQSLGQGLEFLIYFQGNSAPDKSGLPSDRFSAERTGGSVSTLTIQRTQQEDSAVYLCASSLIWTTNYEQYFGPGTRLTVT.

To note about this clone: The CDR3 end lies 3 residues beyond the end of the read and is filled in from the germline J gene. This chain links TRBV14 with TRBJ2-3, with TRBD1 matching over 9 bases. This CDR3 contains 16 residues. Germline loops: CDR1 SGHDN, CDR2 FVKESK. CDR3: CASSQDFGTGIETQYF. The CDR3 DNA, read in part, is TGTGCCAGCAGCCAAGATTTCGGGACAGGGATAGAGACG.